This is a list of T cell receptor beta chains from one sample in a study of T cell changes during pregnancy in multiple sclerosis. Measured with immunoSEQ multiplex PCR; TCRdb has only the in-frame clones, and not every one. The sample lists approximately 40,000 clones, 85% to 95% occurring once. Sample: CD4+ T cells from peripheral blood mononuclear cells, taken in the third trimester of pregnancy. Receptor source: a female donor in good health, enrolled as a control in a pregnancy study. Both conserved end residues are trimmed from each CDR3.

CDR3	length	V	J
ASRWASNEQY	10	TRBV5-8	TRBJ2-7
ASSPAGLSSYEQY	13	TRBV28	TRBJ2-7
ASSWFEVPAEAF	12	TRBV5-4	TRBJ1-1
ASSLDRDSKQY	11	TRBV11-1	TRBJ2-7
ASTERGAYGYSNQPQH	16	TRBV6-4	TRBJ1-5
ASSLEPGRTEAF	12	TRBV7-2	TRBJ1-1
ASRRDFDGNTIY	12	TRBV6-5	TRBJ1-3
ASSAGVRGNQPQH	13	TRBV9	TRBJ1-5
ASSGSQRRTGELF	13	TRBV19	TRBJ2-2
ASSFSRGGNSNQPQH	15	TRBV13	TRBJ1-5
ASSNPSGQPQH	11	TRBV19	TRBJ1-5
ASSQEMNTEAF	11	TRBV5-4	TRBJ1-1
ASSTGQENEKLF	12	TRBV27	TRBJ1-4
ASSCAGGGGYT	11	TRBV27	TRBJ1-2
ASSPILVYTSYEQY	14	TRBV7-2	TRBJ2-7
ASSLGGGLVQTQY	13	TRBV7-9	TRBJ2-5
ASSMGGSTDTQY	12	TRBV5-5	TRBJ2-3
ASSPRGSGGTGELF	14	TRBV2	TRBJ2-2
ASSIGLAGGGGDTQY	15	TRBV19	TRBJ2-3
ASSLGGTSGYNEQF	14	TRBV5-1	TRBJ2-1
ASSLTPAGNTIY	12	TRBV7-3	TRBJ1-3
ASSPVRQGASTDTQY	15	TRBV7-9	TRBJ2-3
ASSFRDSVNTDTQY	14	TRBV6-5	TRBJ2-3
ASSPGLASYNEQF	13	TRBV5-1	TRBJ2-1
ASSELVTGSNTEAF	14	TRBV6-1	TRBJ1-1
ASSLGTGGSPLH	12	TRBV28	TRBJ1-6
ASRTDWQGSEQY	12	TRBV2	TRBJ2-7
ASSAGGLAGSEQY	13	TRBV9	TRBJ2-7
ASRPTGGMNTEAF	13	TRBV6-5	TRBJ1-1
ASSVSMQTEAF	11	TRBV6-4	TRBJ1-1
ASSLWTYRSTDTQY	14	TRBV5-4	TRBJ2-3
ASSKQGGPSNEQF	13	TRBV5-1	TRBJ2-1
ASSYFSAGGRYGYT	14	TRBV6-5	TRBJ1-2
ASSSRTVNTEAF	12	TRBV7-8	TRBJ1-1
ASSIPGQAYQPQH	13	TRBV19	TRBJ1-5
ASSLGGKNTGELF	13	TRBV5-1	TRBJ2-2
ASSPSGWSSYEQY	13	TRBV19	TRBJ2-7
ASSRPGQGLLGEQF	14	TRBV11-3	TRBJ2-1
ASSEAGRAKNIQY	13	TRBV6-1	TRBJ2-4
ASGSQGGPQETQY	13	TRBV5-1	TRBJ2-5
ASSFGRGGGNTIY	13	TRBV5-1	TRBJ1-3
ASSLARQGMGYGYT	14	TRBV7-8	TRBJ1-2
ASSPTSGRDTQY	12	TRBV18	TRBJ2-3
ASSGQPNTEAF	11	TRBV2	TRBJ1-1
ASSHSGSSYEQY	12	TRBV19	TRBJ2-7
ASSLVPTDTQY	11	TRBV5-1	TRBJ2-3
ASSQTSGSGEQF	12	TRBV18	TRBJ2-1
ASSTTNSGLNEQF	13	TRBV7-9	TRBJ2-1
ASSIAGGPTDTQY	13	TRBV19	TRBJ2-3
ASSQDRGNQPQH	12	TRBV4-1	TRBJ1-5
ASSLNSVGELF	11	TRBV27	TRBJ2-2
ASSLGTSYRETQY	13	TRBV5-4	TRBJ2-5
ASSRDGSGGDEQF	13	TRBV5-1	TRBJ2-1
ASSLGGSGSRETQY	14	TRBV5-1	TRBJ2-5
ASKRHDRVLSYEQY	14	TRBV5-8	TRBJ2-7
ASSSPGQGANEQF	13	TRBV5-1	TRBJ2-1
SVEDLPNRSYNEQF	14	TRBV29-1	TRBJ2-1
ASSRDSYNQPQH	12	TRBV7-2	TRBJ1-5